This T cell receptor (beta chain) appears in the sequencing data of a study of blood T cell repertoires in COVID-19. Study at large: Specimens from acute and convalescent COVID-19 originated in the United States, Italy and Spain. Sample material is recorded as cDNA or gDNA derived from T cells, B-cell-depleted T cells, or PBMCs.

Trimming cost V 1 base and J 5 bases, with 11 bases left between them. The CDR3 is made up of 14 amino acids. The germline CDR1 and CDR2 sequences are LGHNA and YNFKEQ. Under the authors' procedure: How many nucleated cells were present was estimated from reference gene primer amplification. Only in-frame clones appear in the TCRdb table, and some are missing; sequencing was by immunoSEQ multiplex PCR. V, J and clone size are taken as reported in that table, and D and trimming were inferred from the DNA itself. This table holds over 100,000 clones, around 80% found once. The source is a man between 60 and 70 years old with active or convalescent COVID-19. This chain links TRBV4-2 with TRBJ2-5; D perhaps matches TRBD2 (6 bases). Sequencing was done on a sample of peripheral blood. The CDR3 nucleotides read TGTGCCAGCAGCCAAGTCGCGGGACTGGAGACCCAGTACTTC. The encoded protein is CASSQVAGLETQYF.